Each of the 30 T cell receptor beta chains below was sequenced from the same sample in a study of T cell repertoires in cytomegalovirus infection. Each CDR3 protein gets one entry after TCRdb re-called the reads with MiXCR. The sample includes approximately 110,000 distinct CDR3 sequences, approximately 30% of them seen just once. These receptors are not linked to any known antigen. The specimen comprised CD8+ T cells from cultured PBMCs, sampled from culture after CMV antigen stimulation. These receptors were collected from a human donor in good health (CMV status not recorded). Some clones in this sample may be carry-over from other donors' samples.

The CDR3 sequence is CASMPRGLQPTDTQYF. CDR3 in DNA: TGCGCCAGCATGCCGCGGGGGTTGCAACCTACAGATACGCAGTATTTT. The chain has TRBV10-2 and TRBJ2-3, with 7 bases fitting TRBD2. After removal of 7 bases from V and 3 bases from J, the junction contained 13 bases not matched to a gene. There are 16 residues in the CDR3. Germline V CDR1 and CDR2: WSHSY, SAAADI.

The table lists this clonotype with a few counts. The gene calls are TRBV7-9 and TRBJ1-3; D uncertain. This CDR3 has 13 amino acids. V was pared by 7 bases and J by 1 base, with 8 bases between. The V gene's germline CDR1 is SEHNR and CDR2 FQNEAQ (reference sequence). In DNA form, the CDR3 reads TGTGCCAGCACCCTGGGATCTGGAAACACCATATATTTT. This gives the protein CASTLGSGNTIYF.

This clonotype appeared many times. The rearrangement uses TRBV7-6 and TRBJ2-3; perhaps TRBD2 as D (7 bases). CDR1 and CDR2 from the germline V gene are SGHVS and FNYEAQ. V was shortened by 6 bases and J by 6 bases, with 19 bases between the two germline ends. This CDR3 spans 15 amino acids. CDR3 bases: TGTGCCAGCAGTAACGGGGGGCCATCAACCGATACGCAGTATTTT. Its translation is CASSNGGPSTDTQYF.

This clonotype was seen only a few times. The gene calls are TRBV7-8 and TRBJ2-7; unclear D gene. V shed 5 bases and J shed 0 bases, with 11 bases lying between them. Per germline, CDR1 SGHVS and CDR2 FQNEAQ. The CDR3 sequence is 14 residues long. As DNA, the CDR3 is TGTGCCAGCAGCGCAGTAACACTCTCCTACGAGCAGTACTTC. This codes for CASSAVTLSYEQYF.

The gene calls are TRBV23-1 and TRBJ2-5; 10 positions agree with TRBD1. TRBV23-1 is identified as an open reading frame with a role that is uncertain. Trimming took 3 bases from V and 4 from J; bases not matched to a gene: 8. This CDR3 spans 16 amino acids. This CDR3 is CASSHPRQGARETQYF. CDR3 DNA sequence: TGCGCCAGCAGTCATCCCAGACAGGGGGCACGAGAGACCCAGTACTTC.

A few counts support this clonotype. The CDR3 DNA reads as TGTGCCAGCAGTTCATCTACGACAGGGTATAGCAATCAGCCCCAGCATTTT. As protein: CASSSSTTGYSNQPQHF. The rearrangement links TRBV6-1 to TRBJ1-5; 7 nucleotides match TRBD1. CDR1 is MNHNS and CDR2 is SASEGT in the germline V gene. The CDR3 length is 17 residues. V was clipped by 5 bases and J by 0 bases; unmatched bases: 10.

The chain carries TRBV11-2 and TRBJ2-5; D perhaps matches TRBD1 (8 bases). The CDR3 has 17 amino acids. Germline CDR1 and CDR2: SGHAT and FQNNGV. V gave up 0 bases and J gave up 7 bases, with 21 bases separating them. The CDR3 sequence: CASSLDLYGQGGRTQYF. The CDR3 nucleotides are TGTGCCAGCAGCTTAGATCTCTATGGACAGGGCGGGAGGACCCAGTACTTC.

The chain carries TRBV14 and TRBJ1-4, with D possibly TRBD1 on 5 matching bases. Per germline, CDR1 SGHDN and CDR2 FVKESK. This CDR3 has 17 amino acids. The V end was cut by 1 base, the J end by 0 bases, with 12 bases between. In DNA, the CDR3 is TGTGCCAGCAGCCAAGTCGGGGGATTCGCAACTAATGAAAAACTGTTTTTT. It specifies CASSQVGGFATNEKLFF.

This clonotype was seen just once. The chain carries TRBV5-6 and TRBJ1-2, with D possibly matching TRBD1 (5 bases). The V end lost 0 bases, the J end lost 8 bases, and 11 bases lay between the germline ends. This CDR3 contains 13 residues. In germline, CDR1 is SGHDT, CDR2 YYEEEE. The DNA for the CDR3 is TGTGCCAGCAGCTTGGGGGGGGATCACGGCTACACCTTC. This gives the protein CASSLGGDHGYTF.

Details on this clonotype: Given a much more abundant clone one base away, this may be a read error. The chain couples TRBV7-6 to TRBJ2-3, with D maybe TRBD2 (5 bases). CDR1 is SGHVS, CDR2 FNYEAQ, per germline. The length of the CDR3 is 16 residues. Trimming took 3 bases from V and 4 from J, leaving 17 bases between them. The CDR3 sequence is CASSFFDSGSADTQYF. CDR3 DNA sequence: TGTGCCAGCAGCTTTTTTGATAGTGGGAGCGCAGATACGCAGTATTTT.

This sequence joins TRBV27 and TRBJ1-1; D unclear. The CDR3 is made up of 15 amino acids. Germline values: CDR1 MNHEY, CDR2 SMNVEV (reference sequence). V was shortened by 0 bases and J by 4 bases, with 12 bases between the two germline ends. The CDR3 sequence is CASSLSKLGSTEAFF. The CDR3 bases are TGTGCCAGCAGTTTATCGAAATTAGGGAGCACTGAAGCTTTCTTT.

The chain recombines TRBV2 with TRBJ2-2; unclear D gene. The germline V gene encodes CDR1 SNHLY and CDR2 FYNNEI. CDR3 length equals 15 residues. Trimming took off 4 bases at V and 4 bases at J, with 13 bases between the two ends. The CDR3 DNA is TGTGCCAGCAGTGCGGAAGCCCTGTCCACCGGGGAGCTGTTTTTT. Amino acids: CASSAEALSTGELFF.

The rearrangement uses TRBV19 and TRBJ2-3; maybe TRBD2 (6 bases). The length of the CDR3 is 14 residues. Germline V CDR1 and CDR2: LNHDA, SQIVND (reference sequence). V was clipped by 7 bases and J by 2 bases, with 13 bases between them. The CDR3 bases are TGTGCCAGTACCTCGGGACTTAACACAGATACGCAGTATTTT. Translated, it gives CASTSGLNTDTQYF.

This clonotype showed up many times. This rearrangement joins TRBV7-2 to TRBJ1-5, with 7 nucleotides matching TRBD1. Germline V lookup: CDR1 SGHTA, CDR2 FQGNSA. V shed 5 bases, J shed 4 bases, and the junction held 8 bases outside the gene matches. The CDR3 has 15 residues. The CDR3 DNA reads as TGTGCCAGCAGCATCGGAGGGGGCTCTAATCAGCCCCAGCATTTT. This gives the protein CASSIGGGSNQPQHF.

This clonotype was detected once. This chain uses TRBV7-2 with TRBJ2-7; tentatively, D is TRBD1 (5 bases). V was clipped by 0 bases and J by 2 bases, with 29 bases between them. This CDR3 is built from 21 residues. Germline V CDR1 and CDR2: SGHTA, FQGNSA. The CDR3 DNA is TGTGCCAGCAGCTTAGCGGTAGAACAGGAGTGGGGAATCTACGGCGCCTACGAGCAGTACTTC. Its protein product is CASSLAVEQEWGIYGAYEQYF.

The V gene is TRBV18, the J gene TRBJ2-7, with 10 nucleotides matching TRBD1. The V segment lost 5 bases and the J segment 5 bases; nucleotides outside the gene matches: 9. CDR1 is KGHSH and CDR2 is LQKENI in the germline V gene. The CDR3 is 15 amino acids. This chain's CDR3 is CASSDPRDRGHEQYF. CDR3 coding DNA: TGTGCCAGCTCAGACCCCCGGGACAGGGGTCACGAGCAGTACTTC.

V usage is TRBV7-6 and J usage is TRBJ2-7; 7 nucleotides line up with TRBD1. This CDR3 is 17 amino acids long. Germline V gene sequence: CDR1 SGHVS, CDR2 FNYEAQ. V was clipped by 5 bases and J by 3 bases; unmatched bases: 16. CDR3: CASSTRAGTESHYEQYF. CDR3 coding DNA: TGTGCCAGCAGCACCCGAGCCGGGACAGAGAGTCACTACGAGCAGTACTTC.

This clonotype was counted between two and nine times. This chain links TRBV3-1 with TRBJ2-7, with 13 bases identical to TRBD2. Germline V gene data show CDR1 as LGHDT and CDR2 as YNNKEL (reference sequence). With V trimmed by 4 bases and J by 4 bases, 4 bases remained unmatched. The CDR3 extends over 15 amino acids. The chain's CDR3 is CASSRGLAGAYEQYF. The CDR3 DNA follows: TGTGCCAGCAGCCGTGGACTAGCGGGGGCATACGAGCAGTACTTC.

This chain links TRBV6-1 with TRBJ2-5; D might be TRBD1 (6 bases). CDR3 length: 13 amino acids. The germline V gene has CDR1 MNHNS and CDR2 SASEGT. Trimming left V 6 bases short and J 3 bases short, with 11 bases between. The CDR3 loop is CASSEGDKETQYF. CDR3 in DNA: TGTGCCAGCAGCGAGGGGGATAAAGAGACCCAGTACTTC.

This clonotype was counted only a few times. The chain recombines TRBV12-3 or TRBV12-4 with TRBJ1-2, with D hard to call. The CDR3 is 13 amino acids. Trimming took off 6 bases at V and 4 bases at J, with 12 bases between the two ends. CDR3 sequence: CASSSDWIYGYTF. In DNA, the CDR3 is TGTGCCAGCAGCTCGGACTGGATCTATGGCTACACCTTC.

CDR3 nucleotide sequence: TGTGCCATCAGCTCTGGACCGAGTATCGAACAAGAGACCCAGTACTTC. It yields the protein CAISSGPSIEQETQYF. The V gene is TRBV10-3, the J gene TRBJ2-5; no clear D. Germline loops: CDR1 ENHRY, CDR2 SYGVKD. The CDR3 spans 16 residues. With 6 bases removed from V and 2 bases from J, the gap between germline ends came to 19 bases.

This clonotype was observed at least ten times. A read error may produce the germline difference seen at one junction end. V usage is TRBV12-3 or TRBV12-4 and J usage is TRBJ2-1, with a tentative D call TRBD1 (6 bases). This CDR3 has 12 residues. Here the CDR3 DNA reads TGTGCCAGCAGCTTAGGGGGCAATGAGCAGTTCTTC. Amino acid sequence: CASSLGGNEQFF.

This clonotype has just a few counts. V gene TRBV4-3 combines with J gene TRBJ1-6; D is uncertain. The CDR3 sequence is 15 residues long. Germline V gives CDR1 LGHNA, CDR2 YSLEER. V lost 0 bases, J lost 7 bases, and 10 bases lay in between. CDR3 amino acids: CASSQDRVGNSPLHF. CDR3 nucleotide sequence: TGCGCCAGCAGCCAAGATCGGGTAGGGAATTCACCCCTCCACTTT.

This clonotype appeared many times. The genes are TRBV7-2 and TRBJ2-7, with D hard to call. The CDR3 has 13 amino acids. The germline V and J ends were trimmed by 3 bases and 4 bases, with 10 bases remaining between them. The germline gives CDR1 SGHTA, CDR2 FQGNSA. Written as DNA, the CDR3 is TGTGCCAGCAGCTTTACTCGCGTTTACGAGCAGTACTTC. It translates to CASSFTRVYEQYF.

This clonotype has just a few counts. CDR3 coding DNA: TGTGCCAGCAGCTCTTTAAAAGCGGGGGGCTCTGGGGCCAACGTCCTGACTTTC. Its protein is CASSSLKAGGSGANVLTF. V gene TRBV7-4 combines with J gene TRBJ2-6; 9 nucleotides match TRBD2. After removal of 4 bases from V and 0 bases from J, the junction contained 7 bases not matched to a gene. Germline lookup yields CDR1 SGHVT and CDR2 SQSDAQ. CDR3 length equals 18 residues. Full variable domain (remainder filled in from reference TRBV7-4 and TRBJ2-6): GAGVSQSPRYKVAKRGRDVALRCDSISGHVTLYWYRQTLGQGSEVLTYSQSDAQRDKSGRPSGRFSAERPERSVSTLKIQRTEQGDSAVYLCASSSLKAGGSGANVLTFGAGSRLTVL.

Many counts were recorded for this clonotype. This chain uses TRBV6-1 with TRBJ1-5; D unresolved. Germline assignment: CDR1 MNHNS and CDR2 SASEGT. This CDR3 comprises 14 residues. V lost 3 bases, J lost 3 bases, and 9 bases lay in between. The CDR3 DNA is TGTGCCAGCAGTGATAGGGCGGACAATCAGCCCCAGCATTTT. Its protein is CASSDRADNQPQHF.

The table lists this clonotype with a few counts. The V gene is TRBV6-1, the J gene TRBJ2-5; D is undetermined. There are 13 residues in the CDR3. Per the germline V gene, CDR1 is MNHNS and CDR2 is SASEGT. Trimming shortened V by 6 bases and J by 5 bases, and 13 bases separated the two germline ends. CDR3 sequence: CASRLGGWETQYF. The DNA of the CDR3 is TGTGCCAGCAGACTGGGCGGCTGGGAGACCCAGTACTTC.

This clonotype was seen only once. This sequence joins TRBV6-2 or TRBV6-3 and TRBJ1-5; the D is unclear. The CDR3 extends over 13 amino acids. Trimming removed 0 bases at V and 4 bases at J, with 4 bases between. Germline-derived CDR1 and CDR2 are MNHEY and SVGEGT. The CDR3 DNA sequence: TGTGCCAGCAGTTACTCGGAGAATCAGCCCCAGCATTTT. Its translation is CASSYSENQPQHF.

The chain uses TRBV2 and TRBJ1-2, with D perhaps matching TRBD1 (5 bases). Germline V gene lookup returns CDR1 SNHLY and CDR2 FYNNEI. V shed 4 bases and J shed 3 bases, with 12 bases lying between them. The CDR3 covers 14 residues. The CDR3 region is CASSADGAHYGYTF. In nucleotides, the CDR3 is TGTGCCAGCAGTGCGGACGGGGCTCACTATGGCTACACCTTC.

The CDR3 sequence is CASSQTTTDTQYF. In DNA, the CDR3 is TGTGCCAGCAGCCAAACTACGACAGATACGCAGTATTTT. The gene calls are TRBV4-2 and TRBJ2-3; D is unresolved. Germline lookup yields CDR1 LGHNA and CDR2 YNFKEQ. V was shortened by 2 bases and J by 3 bases, with 6 bases between the two germline ends. The CDR3 sequence is 13 residues long.